Below, 9 T cell receptor beta chains from the same sample are listed, as sequenced in a study of PD-1 blockade in classical Hodgkin lymphoma. The table came from immunoSEQ multiplex PCR; TCRdb's copy has only in-frame clones and leaves some out. The table shows roughly 34,000 clones, with approximately 94% occurring only once. Time point meaning: newly diagnosed, previously untreated cHL patient sample. Input material: peripheral blood mononuclear cells (PBMCs). Every receptor here comes from a human donor with classical Hodgkin lymphoma.

CDR3 region: CASRGRAMNTEAFF. In DNA form, the CDR3 reads TGTGCCAGCAGAGGCAGGGCCATGAACACTGAAGCTTTCTTT. The chain couples TRBV28 to TRBJ1-1; TRBD1 might be the D (5 bases). The germline CDR1 and CDR2 sequences are MDHEN and SYDVKM. CDR3 length equals 14 residues. Trimming stripped 6 bases from V and 0 bases from J, with 11 bases between.

CDR3 protein: CASGVVQETQYF. The DNA for the CDR3 is TGTGCCAGTGGGGTTGTGCAAGAGACCCAGTACTTC. The J gene is TRBJ2-5, the V gene TRBV27, with D unresolved. The CDR3 runs 12 residues. CDR1 is MNHEY and CDR2 is SMNVEV in the germline V gene (reference sequence). The V end was cut by 9 bases, the J end by 2 bases, with 10 bases between.

This chain links TRBV27 with TRBJ2-3; the D gene is possibly TRBD2 (6 bases). The CDR3 is 14 amino acids. Trimming left V 7 bases short and J 4 bases short, with 15 bases between. Per germline, CDR1 MNHEY and CDR2 SMNVEV (reference sequence). DNA of the CDR3: TGTGCCAGCATGGGTAGCGGATTATCAGATACGCAGTATTTT. The encoded protein is CASMGSGLSDTQYF.

The V gene is TRBV2, the J gene TRBJ1-1; the D is unclear. CDR1 is SNHLY and CDR2 is FYNNEI in the germline V gene. The CDR3 sequence is 13 residues long. Trimming cost V 3 bases and J 0 bases, with 5 bases left between them. CDR3 residues: CASSDLVNTEAFF. CDR3 nucleotide sequence: TGTGCCAGCAGTGACTTGGTGAACACTGAAGCTTTCTTT.

This chain joins TRBV6-1 and TRBJ2-7, with 9 bases matching TRBD1. Germline-derived CDR1 and CDR2 are MNHNS and SASEGT. V was pared by 3 bases and J by 4 bases, with 7 bases of the junction left unmatched. This CDR3 is 15 amino acids long. CDR3 in DNA: TGTGCCAGCAGTGATCCGCCGACAGGGGGGTACGAGCAGTACTTC. This encodes CASSDPPTGGYEQYF.

The V gene is TRBV4-1, the J gene TRBJ1-2; 9 nucleotides agree with TRBD1. Germline CDR1 MGHRA, CDR2 YSYEKL. The CDR3 runs to 15 residues. V was clipped by 4 bases and J by 5 bases; unmatched bases: 8. CDR3 sequence: CASSPPDRGKYGYTF. Written as DNA, the CDR3 is TGCGCCAGCAGCCCCCCGGACAGGGGAAAATATGGCTACACCTTC.

V gene TRBV15 combines with J gene TRBJ1-4; D might be TRBD1 (6 bases). The CDR3 contains 13 residues. With 5 bases removed from V and 8 bases from J, the gap between germline ends came to 12 bases. CDR1 and CDR2 from the germline V gene are LNHNV and YYDKDF (reference sequence). The CDR3 sequence is CATSLQGGEKLFF. For the CDR3, the DNA is TGTGCCACCAGCTTACAGGGAGGGGAAAAACTGTTTTTT.

In regard to this clone: This CDR3 is also generated by other DNA sequences in the sample. The V and J genes are TRBV2 and TRBJ1-5; D gene unclear. V was pared by 2 bases and J by 1 base, with 3 bases between. This CDR3 has 13 amino acids. Germline-derived CDR1 and CDR2 are SNHLY and FYNNEI. The CDR3 DNA sequence: TGTGCCAGCAGTGAAAACAGCAATCAGCCCCAGCATTTT. This encodes CASSENSNQPQHF.

This rearrangement joins TRBV7-6 to TRBJ2-2, with D tentatively TRBD1 (5 bases). The V end lost 5 bases, the J end lost 8 bases, and 15 bases lay between the germline ends. Germline V gives CDR1 SGHVS, CDR2 FNYEAQ. The CDR3 spans 14 residues. CDR3 bases: TGTGCCAGCAGCCCGTTAGTGGGGCCAGGGGAGCTGTTTTTT. Its translation is CASSPLVGPGELFF.